The clone carrying this T cell receptor (beta chain) was found a few times. Its antigen is as yet unknown. This record belongs to a study of T cells in Graves' hyperthyroidism and ophthalmopathy. RNA transcripts provided the source from which TCR beta CDR3 regions were amplified. First-round RT-PCR targeting the TCR CDR3 was performed with the HTBI primer set. TCRdb used MiXCR to reprocess the multiplex PCR reads, holding one entry per CDR3 protein. The sample lists 350,000 to 400,000 distinct CDR3 sequences, about 16% occurring once. The study's findings and limits: From stable hyperthyroidism, ophthalmopathy was set apart by a 13 V-J model.

In patients aged 18 to 65, hyperthyroidism was newly diagnosed, with duration under 2 months. Orbital computed tomography, thyroid ultrasound, serum thyroxine and TRAb, and clinical symptoms together informed the diagnoses. The CDR3 extends over 13 amino acids. CDR1 is SQVTM and CDR2 is ANQGSEA in the germline V gene. V lost 4 bases to trimming and J lost 5 bases, with 12 bases between them. The rearrangement joins TRBV29-1 to TRBJ1-5; D is possibly TRBD1 (5 bases). This clonotype was sampled from a woman in her thirties with Graves' hyperthyroidism. The specimen was blood. The CDR3 loop reads CSVGRGRDQPQHF. The CDR3 DNA follows: TGCAGCGTTGGGAGGGGCAGGGATCAGCCCCAGCATTTT.